The 22 T cell receptor beta chains below were found in one sample sequenced in a study of T cells in Graves' hyperthyroidism and ophthalmopathy. It was RNA transcripts that yielded the amplified TCR beta CDR3 regions. The HTBI primer set served for first-round RT-PCR of the TCR CDR3. TCRdb reprocessed the multiplex PCR reads via MiXCR and lists one record per CDR3 protein. The sample consists of about 840,000 distinct CDR3 sequences, over 35% of them appearing once. Input material: blood. Receptor source: a man aged 18 to 29 with Graves' hyperthyroidism.

The sample holds a few counts of this clonotype. This chain uses TRBV12-3 or TRBV12-4 with TRBJ1-3; D is unclear. This CDR3 comprises 12 residues. The V and J ends lost 2 bases and 6 bases respectively, with 5 bases between them. CDR3 loop: CASSLRENTIYF. The CDR3 region has the DNA TGTGCCAGCAGTTTAAGAGAAAACACCATATATTTT.

Remarks on this clonotype: At one of its ends the junction is not consistent with the germline gene, which may arise from a read error. V is TRBV11-2 and J is TRBJ2-7; 7 bases match TRBD2. This CDR3 is built from 14 residues. Germline CDR1 reads SGHAT; CDR2 reads FQNNGV. The CDR3 bases are TGCGCCAGCAGCCTCCGGACTAGCTCCTACGAGCAGTACTTC. Its translation: CASSLRTSSYEQYF.

This clonotype was found a few times. V and J are TRBV11-3 and TRBJ1-3; no firm D call. The CDR3 spans 16 residues. V lost 6 bases to trimming and J lost 2 bases, with 17 bases between them. The germline V gene has CDR1 SGHNT and CDR2 YENEEA. The CDR3 loop is CASSYSAAATGNTIYF. The DNA of the CDR3 is TGTGCCAGCAGTTACTCGGCGGCGGCGACTGGAAACACCATATATTTT.

CDR3 nucleotides: TGTGCCAGCAGCTCATCCCGGGACTCTCCATGGGGAGCTTTCTTT. Translation: CASSSSRDSPWGAFF. The rearrangement uses TRBV7-2 and TRBJ1-1; D perhaps matches TRBD1 (5 bases). This CDR3 has 15 amino acids. Deletions cut 4 bases from V and 10 bases from J, with 22 bases between. The germline V gene has CDR1 SGHTA and CDR2 FQGNSA.

This clonotype was counted many times. This chain links TRBV7-9 with TRBJ1-5; D ambiguous. This CDR3 has 14 amino acids. Trimming took 5 bases from V and 3 from J, leaving 11 bases between them. Germline V lookup: CDR1 SEHNR, CDR2 FQNEAQ (reference sequence). CDR3 coding DNA: TGTGCCAGCAGCCCAGAGAGCGTCAATCAGCCCCAGCATTTT. This encodes CASSPESVNQPQHF.

Notes on this clonotype: An end of the junction does not agree with germline; a read error may underlie this. The V gene is TRBV2, the J gene TRBJ1-4, with D possibly being TRBD1 (6 bases). The CDR3 runs to 15 residues. Germline V lookup: CDR1 SNHLY, CDR2 FYNNEI. The chain's CDR3 is CASSPLGQGNEKLFF. The CDR3 DNA reads TGCGCCAGCAGCCCATTAGGTCAGGGGAATGAAAAACTGTTTTTT.

The chain uses TRBV14 and TRBJ1-1; perhaps TRBD1 as D (5 bases). CDR1 and CDR2 (germline): SGHDN, FVKESK. V lost 4 bases and J lost 4, with 16 bases in between. The CDR3 contains 15 residues. The CDR3 spells CASSRRGGAGTEAFF. The CDR3 DNA follows: TGTGCCAGCAGCCGCCGGGGCGGGGCAGGCACTGAAGCTTTCTTT.

The chain is built from TRBV7-2 and TRBJ2-5, with 8 positions matching TRBD2. V lost 2 bases to trimming and J lost 4 bases; unmatched junction nucleotides: 9. The CDR3 is 16 amino acids. From germline, CDR1 is SGHTA and CDR2 FQGNSA. This chain's CDR3 is CASSLRTGGPPETQYF. CDR3 sequence (DNA): TGTGCCAGCAGCTTAAGAACGGGAGGGCCTCCAGAGACCCAGTACTTC.

This clonotype was picked up a small number of times. A much larger clone differs by one base, so this may be a read error. V and J are TRBV2 and TRBJ2-5, with D uncertain. The CDR3 loop spans 13 amino acids. CDR1 is SNHLY and CDR2 is FYNNEI in the germline V gene. V was trimmed by 4 bases and J by 0 bases, leaving 6 bases between them. CDR3 amino acids: CASSADNQETQYF. CDR3 bases: TGTGCCAGCAGTGCCGACAACCAAGAGACCCAGTACTTC.

The rearrangement joins TRBV7-9 to TRBJ1-3; 7 bases match TRBD1. CDR1 and CDR2 from the germline V gene are SEHNR and FQNEAQ (reference sequence). The V segment lost 8 bases and the J segment 3 bases; nucleotides outside the gene matches: 10. This CDR3 is built from 15 residues. The DNA for the CDR3 is TGTGCCAGCGGGACAGACGCGGGATATGGAAACACCATATATTTT. Amino acid sequence: CASGTDAGYGNTIYF.

Points on this clonotype: One end of the junction does not line up with germline, which may come from a read error. The rearrangement uses TRBV7-9 and TRBJ2-5, with TRBD2 identical over 8 bases. The CDR3 sequence is 15 residues long. Germline values: CDR1 SEHNR, CDR2 FQNEAQ (reference sequence). The chain's CDR3 is CASSLEWTSKETQYF. The DNA for the CDR3 is TGCGCCAGCAGCTTGGAGTGGACTAGCAAAGAGACCCAGTACTTC.

The chain couples TRBV6-1 to TRBJ1-1; tentatively, D is TRBD1 (5 bases). V was shortened by 8 bases and J by 5 bases, with 15 bases between the two germline ends. The CDR3 is 13 amino acids. Per germline, CDR1 MNHNS and CDR2 SASEGT. The CDR3 DNA reads TGTGCCAGCTGCGGGGGGGGGATAACTGAAGCTTTCTTT. Its translation: CASCGGGITEAFF.

V gene TRBV2 combines with J gene TRBJ2-2, with TRBD1 matching over 9 bases. With V trimmed by 6 bases and J by 3 bases, 8 bases remained unmatched. This CDR3 spans 16 amino acids. Germline CDR1 SNHLY, CDR2 FYNNEI. CDR3 residues: CASSAEGTGYTGELFF. The CDR3 nucleotides read TGTGCCAGCAGCGCGGAGGGGACAGGGTACACCGGGGAGCTGTTTTTT.

This clonotype appeared a few times. V usage is TRBV20-1 and J usage is TRBJ2-7; TRBD1 is a possible D gene (7 bases). The ends were cut back, 0 bases at V and 4 bases at J, with 19 bases in the middle. The germline gives CDR1 DFQATT, CDR2 SNEGSKA (reference sequence). This CDR3 has 16 amino acids. The CDR3 loop is CSARDLRDSNFYEQYF. In nucleotides, the CDR3 is TGCAGTGCTAGAGATTTGCGGGACAGCAACTTTTACGAGCAGTACTTC.

The chain carries TRBV19 and TRBJ1-2; TRBD1 matches at 11 bases. Trimming at V came to 8 bases and at J to 4 bases, leaving 9 bases not matched to a gene. Per germline, CDR1 LNHDA and CDR2 SQIVND (reference sequence). The CDR3 contains 15 residues. In DNA form, the CDR3 reads TGTGCCAGTGGGACAGGGGGAGCCTTGGGCTATGGCTACACCTTC. It codes for CASGTGGALGYGYTF.

This clonotype has a count of ten or more. The chain recombines TRBV5-1 with TRBJ1-1; D unclear. The CDR3 extends over 14 amino acids. Trimming took 1 base from V and 1 from J, leaving 8 bases between them. In germline, CDR1 is SGHRS, CDR2 YFSETQ. The CDR3 bases are TGCGCCAGCAGCTTGAGGGAATCGAACACTGAAGCTTTCTTT. Its protein is CASSLRESNTEAFF.

A word on this clonotype: Possible read error: a much larger clone is one base away. The rearrangement uses TRBV7-9 and TRBJ2-7; unclear D gene. CDR1 and CDR2 from the germline V gene are SEHNR and FQNEAQ (reference sequence). This CDR3 spans 11 amino acids. Trimming took 9 bases from V and 3 from J, leaving 9 bases between them. CDR3: CARTDGYEQYF. In nucleotides, the CDR3 is TGTGCCAGGACCGACGGCTACGAGCAGTACTTC. The full variable domain, in which reference TRBV7-9 and TRBJ2-7 provide the parts outside the CDR3, is DTGVSQNPRHKITKRGQNVTFRCDPISEHNRLYWYRQTLGQGPEFLTYFQNEAQLEKSRLLSDRFSAERPKGSFSTLEIQRTEQGDSAMYLCARTDGYEQYFGPGTRLTVT.

The chain couples TRBV5-1 to TRBJ2-7; weak D call: TRBD2 (6 bases). Trimming took off 2 bases at V and 6 bases at J, with 12 bases between the two ends. This CDR3 contains 13 residues. The germline CDR1 and CDR2 sequences are SGHRS and YFSETQ. The CDR3 sequence: CASSFLGGSEQYF. For the CDR3, the DNA is TGCGCCAGCAGCTTTCTTGGGGGGAGCGAGCAGTACTTC.

The chain is built from TRBV9 and TRBJ2-7; D possibly corresponds to TRBD2 (6 bases). This CDR3 has 15 amino acids. CDR1 is SGDLS, CDR2 YYNGEE, per germline. V was clipped by 0 bases and J by 0 bases, with 10 bases between them. CDR3 DNA sequence: TGTGCCAGCAGCGTAGCGGGGGATTCCTCCTACGAGCAGTACTTC. This translates into CASSVAGDSSYEQYF.

This rearrangement joins TRBV5-1 to TRBJ2-2; D possibly uses TRBD1 or TRBD2 (5 bases each). The CDR3 has 17 residues. Germline CDR1 is SGHRS and CDR2 is YFSETQ. V was trimmed by 4 bases and J by 4 bases, leaving 20 bases between them. The CDR3, as DNA: TGCGCCAGCAGCCCCGCGACCGGGACGGGGTTCACCGGGGAGCTGTTTTTT. Encoded protein: CASSPATGTGFTGELFF.

A note on this clonotype: Compared with germline, one end of the junction differs, possibly owing to a read error. The chain is built from TRBV4-1 and TRBJ1-2; D call uncertain. The CDR3 has 13 residues. Germline V CDR1 and CDR2: MGHRA, YSYEKL. The CDR3 spells CANSISAHYGYTF. The CDR3 region has the DNA TGCGCCAACAGCATTTCGGCGCACTATGGCTACACCTTC.

About this clonotype: Mismatch with germline at one junction end may stem from a read error. The V call is TRBV7-9, the J call TRBJ1-1; D is undetermined. CDR3 length: 13 amino acids. Germline V gene sequence: CDR1 SEHNR, CDR2 FQNEAQ (reference sequence). In DNA, the CDR3 is TGTGCCGGCAGCTTTTACCAGAACACTGAAGCTTTCTTT. This codes for CAGSFYQNTEAFF.